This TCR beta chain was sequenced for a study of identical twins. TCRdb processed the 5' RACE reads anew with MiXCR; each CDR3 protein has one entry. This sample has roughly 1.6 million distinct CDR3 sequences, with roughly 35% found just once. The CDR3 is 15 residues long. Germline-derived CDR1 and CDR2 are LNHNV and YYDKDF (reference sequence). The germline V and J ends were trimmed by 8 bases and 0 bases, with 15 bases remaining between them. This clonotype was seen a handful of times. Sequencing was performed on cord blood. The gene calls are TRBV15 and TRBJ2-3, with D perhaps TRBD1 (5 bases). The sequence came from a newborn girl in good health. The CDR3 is CATSPQGISTDTQYF. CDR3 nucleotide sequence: TGTGCCACCTCACCCCAGGGTATCAGCACAGATACGCAGTATTTT.